This T cell receptor (beta chain) was sequenced in a study of cytomegalovirus exposure and HLA in healthy donors. Study in general: The roughly 110 validation repertoires were reported in a later analysis to have been generated on the same platform as the roughly 670 first-cohort repertoires.

This CDR3 comprises 14 residues. The V end was cut by 0 bases, the J end by 3 bases, with 6 bases between. In germline, CDR1 is WNHNN, CDR2 SYGVQD (reference sequence). Regarding the study as a whole: Rare TCR sequences predominated, though certain public TCRs were found in many donors. First-cohort TCR clusters tended to co-occur in the approximately 130 validation repertoires, a later analysis found.

Assay: immunoSEQ multiplex PCR; the TCRdb copy retains only in-frame clones and omits some. The sample records 300,000 to 400,000 clones, approximately 91% being singletons. Comments on this clone: Its matching antigen is unknown.

The rearrangement uses TRBV10-1 and TRBJ2-1; tentative D call: TRBD2 (5 bases). The source material was PBMCs. The sequence derives from a man aged 30-40 years in good health and CMV-seronegative. CDR3 DNA sequence: TGCGCCAGCAGTGAGTCAGGAGGCTACAATGAGCAGTTCTTC. This sequence encodes CASSESGGYNEQFF.